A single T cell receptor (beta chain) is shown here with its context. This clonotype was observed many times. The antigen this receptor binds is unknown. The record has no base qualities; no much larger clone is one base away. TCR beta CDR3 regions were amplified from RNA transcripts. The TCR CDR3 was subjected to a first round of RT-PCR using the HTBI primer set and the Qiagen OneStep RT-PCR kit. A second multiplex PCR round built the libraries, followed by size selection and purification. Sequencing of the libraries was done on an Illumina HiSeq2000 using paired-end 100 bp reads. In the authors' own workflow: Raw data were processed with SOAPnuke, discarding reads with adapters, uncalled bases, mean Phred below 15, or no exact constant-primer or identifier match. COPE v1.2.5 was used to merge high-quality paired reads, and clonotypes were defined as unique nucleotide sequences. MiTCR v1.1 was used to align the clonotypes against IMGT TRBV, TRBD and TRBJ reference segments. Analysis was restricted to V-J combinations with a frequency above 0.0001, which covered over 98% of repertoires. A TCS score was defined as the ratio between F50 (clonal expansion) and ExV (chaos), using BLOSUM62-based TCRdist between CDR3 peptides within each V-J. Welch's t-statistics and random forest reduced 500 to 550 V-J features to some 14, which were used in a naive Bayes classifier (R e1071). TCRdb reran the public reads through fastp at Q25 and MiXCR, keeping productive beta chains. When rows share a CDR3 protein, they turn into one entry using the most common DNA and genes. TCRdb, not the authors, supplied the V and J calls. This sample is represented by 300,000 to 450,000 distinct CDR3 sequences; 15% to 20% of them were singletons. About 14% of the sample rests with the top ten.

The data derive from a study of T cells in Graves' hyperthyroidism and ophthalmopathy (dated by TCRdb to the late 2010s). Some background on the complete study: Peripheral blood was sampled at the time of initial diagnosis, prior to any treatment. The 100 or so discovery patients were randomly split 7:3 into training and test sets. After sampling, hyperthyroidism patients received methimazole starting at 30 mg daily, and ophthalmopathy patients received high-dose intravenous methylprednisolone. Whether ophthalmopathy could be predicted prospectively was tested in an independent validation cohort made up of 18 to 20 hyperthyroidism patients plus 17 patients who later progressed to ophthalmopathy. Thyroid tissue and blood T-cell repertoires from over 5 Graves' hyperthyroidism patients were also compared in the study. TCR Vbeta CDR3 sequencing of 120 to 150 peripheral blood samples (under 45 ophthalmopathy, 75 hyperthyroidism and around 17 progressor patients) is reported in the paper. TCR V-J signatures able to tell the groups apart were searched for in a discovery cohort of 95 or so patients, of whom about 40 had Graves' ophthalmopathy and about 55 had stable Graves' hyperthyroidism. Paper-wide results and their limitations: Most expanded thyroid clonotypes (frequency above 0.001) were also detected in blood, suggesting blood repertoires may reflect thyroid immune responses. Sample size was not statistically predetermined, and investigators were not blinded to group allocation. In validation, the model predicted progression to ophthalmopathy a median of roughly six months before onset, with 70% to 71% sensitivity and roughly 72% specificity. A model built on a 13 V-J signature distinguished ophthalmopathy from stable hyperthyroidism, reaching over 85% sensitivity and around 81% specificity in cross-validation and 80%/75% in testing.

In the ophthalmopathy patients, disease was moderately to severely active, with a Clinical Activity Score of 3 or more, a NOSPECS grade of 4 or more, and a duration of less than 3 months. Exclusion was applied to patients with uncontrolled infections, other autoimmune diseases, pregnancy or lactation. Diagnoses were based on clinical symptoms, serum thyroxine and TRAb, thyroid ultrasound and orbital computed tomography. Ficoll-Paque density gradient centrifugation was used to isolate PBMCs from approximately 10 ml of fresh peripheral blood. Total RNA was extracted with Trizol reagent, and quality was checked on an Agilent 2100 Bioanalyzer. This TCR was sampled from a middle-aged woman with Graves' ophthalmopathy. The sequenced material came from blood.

For the CDR3, the sequence is CASWEGPEQPQHF. The DNA is TGTGCCAGCTGGGAGGGGCCGGAACAGCCCCAGCATTTT. The V gene is TRBV2 and the J gene is TRBJ1-5; the best D guess is TRBD1, with 5 bases matching. V was cut back by 8 bases and J by 7 bases, leaving a gap of 15 bases between them. From its cysteine to its phenylalanine, the CDR3 spans 13 amino acids. The read is trimmed to its CDR3 DNA, 39 bases read in frame from base 1. CDR1 and CDR2 are read off the germline V gene as SNHLY and FYNNEI.